Each of the 17 T cell receptor beta chains below was sequenced from the same sample in a study of T cells after yellow fever vaccination. TCRdb re-analysed the 5' RACE reads in MiXCR, keeping a single row per CDR3 protein. The sample records tens of thousands of distinct CDR3 sequences, approximately 7.5% being singletons. Sample: CD8+ T cells sorted from PBMCs, taken on the day of the yellow fever booster vaccination. Receptors originate from a man aged 25 to 45 who received the YFV17D yellow fever vaccine.

This rearrangement joins TRBV9 to TRBJ1-1; D might be TRBD1 (6 bases). V was shortened by 3 bases and J by 2 bases, with 17 bases between the two germline ends. The CDR3 covers 16 residues. The germline CDR1 and CDR2 sequences are SGDLS and YYNGEE. CDR3 bases: TGTGCCAGCAGCGCCCACCTACAGGGCGAAAACACTGAAGCTTTCTTT. Translation gives CASSAHLQGENTEAFF.

For this clonotype: One base away lies a much larger clone, so this may be a sequencing read error. The chain carries TRBV7-2 and TRBJ2-7; D is uncertain. This CDR3 contains 11 residues. Germline lookup yields CDR1 SGHTA and CDR2 FQGNSA. In nucleotides, the CDR3 is TGTGCCATCAGCCCCGGCTACGAGCAGTACTTC. Translated: CAISPGYEQYF.

This clonotype came up a few times. This chain uses TRBV7-9 with TRBJ1-2; D remains ambiguous. The CDR3 contains 16 residues. Germline CDR1 reads SEHNR; CDR2 reads FQNEAQ (reference sequence). V dropped 3 bases and J dropped 7 bases, with 21 bases sitting between them. This CDR3 reads CASSFLNMEGFSGYTF. The CDR3 DNA reads as TGTGCCAGCAGCTTCCTAAATATGGAGGGTTTTAGTGGCTACACCTTC. Looking up the rest from reference TRBV7-9 and TRBJ1-2 gives the full variable domain: DTGVSQNPRHKITKRGQNVTFRCDPISEHNRLYWYRQTLGQGPEFLTYFQNEAQLEKSRLLSDRFSAERPKGSFSTLEIQRTEQGDSAMYLCASSFLNMEGFSGYTFGSGTRLTVV.

This clonotype was observed many times. The gene calls are TRBV20-1 and TRBJ1-1; no reliable D call. The CDR3 covers 12 residues. The V end lost 0 bases, the J end lost 6 bases, and 8 bases lay between the germline ends. In germline, CDR1 is DFQATT, CDR2 SNEGSKA (reference sequence). CDR3 region: CSARDGSPEAFF. CDR3 DNA sequence: TGCAGTGCTAGAGATGGGTCCCCTGAAGCTTTCTTT.

This chain connects TRBV5-1 to TRBJ2-5; 12 nucleotides agree with TRBD1. J lost 3 bases, V lost 1 base, and 7 bases had no gene match. CDR3 length: 17 amino acids. Germline V gives CDR1 SGHRS, CDR2 YFSETQ. CDR3 amino acids: CASSLLPGQGAKETQYF. In DNA, the CDR3 is TGCGCCAGCAGCTTGTTACCGGGACAGGGGGCAAAAGAGACCCAGTACTTC.

The chain joins TRBV11-2 to TRBJ1-4; 10 bases agree with TRBD1. This CDR3 region has 16 residues. The V segment lost 4 bases and the J segment 8 bases; nucleotides outside the gene matches: 10. Germline assignment: CDR1 SGHAT and CDR2 FQNNGV. The CDR3 DNA sequence: TGTGCCAGCAGCTCATACTGGGACAGGGGAGGAGAAAAACTGTTTTTT. This gives the protein CASSSYWDRGGEKLFF.

This clonotype was counted at least ten times. The rearrangement joins TRBV5-1 to TRBJ2-7; 12 nucleotides agree with TRBD2. The junction had 8 bases not matched to a gene; V was cut back by 6 bases and J by 4 bases. The CDR3 consists of 15 residues. The germline V gene encodes CDR1 SGHRS and CDR2 YFSETQ. In nucleotides, the CDR3 is TGCGCCAGCAAACTAGCGGGAGGTCGGTTATACGAGCAGTACTTC. Its translation: CASKLAGGRLYEQYF.

This clonotype was counted many times. The V call is TRBV12-3 or TRBV12-4, the J call TRBJ2-1, with TRBD2 matching 11 bases. J was trimmed by 5 bases and V by 6 bases; bases with no gene match: 6. This CDR3 has 15 amino acids. The CDR3 reads CASSPTSGRDNEQFF. The DNA of the CDR3 is TGTGCCAGCAGCCCTACTAGCGGGAGAGACAATGAGCAGTTCTTC.

The chain has TRBV12-3 or TRBV12-4 and TRBJ2-7; no firm D call. The CDR3 has 15 residues. The V end was cut by 6 bases, the J end by 4 bases, with 19 bases between. The CDR3 region has the DNA TGTGCCAGCAGCCCTGATCTCGGAACCTATTACGAGCAGTACTTC. Translated: CASSPDLGTYYEQYF.

This clonotype was picked up many times. The CDR3 coding sequence is TGCAGTATTCCGAGGGACAGGAATTTTCGCTCCTACAATGAGCAGTTCTTC. It translates to CSIPRDRNFRSYNEQFF. The chain has TRBV20-1 and TRBJ2-1; 8 bases map to TRBD1. Germline V gene lookup returns CDR1 DFQATT and CDR2 SNEGSKA (reference sequence). The junction had 15 bases not matched to a gene; V was cut back by 8 bases and J by 0 bases. The CDR3 totals 17 residues.

This clonotype was observed at least ten times. The V and J genes are TRBV3-1 and TRBJ2-5; D is uncertain. Germline V gene lookup returns CDR1 LGHDT and CDR2 YNNKEL (reference sequence). Deletions cut 7 bases from V and 0 bases from J, with 9 bases between. The CDR3 is 13 residues long. The CDR3 region has the DNA TGTGCCAGCACCCGCGCTGACCAAGAGACCCAGTACTTC. It codes for CASTRADQETQYF.

This clonotype was seen many times. The J gene is TRBJ2-7, the V gene TRBV28, with D perhaps TRBD1 (6 bases). CDR1 and CDR2 (germline): MDHEN, SYDVKM. The V end was cut by 7 bases, the J end by 5 bases, with 15 bases between. The CDR3 sequence is 13 residues long. The CDR3 region has the DNA TGTGCCAGCATGGGGGCGCATAGCGACGAGCAGTACTTC. This codes for CASMGAHSDEQYF.

The sample holds many counts of this clonotype. V and J are TRBV29-1 and TRBJ2-1; perhaps TRBD2 as D (5 bases). Germline CDR1 is SQVTM and CDR2 is ANQGSEA. The CDR3 is 14 residues long. Trimming left V 6 bases short and J 4 bases short, with 16 bases between. The CDR3 spells CSVPPGSLYNEQFF. CDR3 DNA: TGCAGCGTCCCTCCGGGATCACTTTACAATGAGCAGTTCTTC.

This clonotype was seen a handful of times. This chain uses TRBV11-2 with TRBJ2-1; TRBD2 agrees at 13 bases. After removal of 5 bases from V and 5 bases from J, the junction contained 3 bases not matched to a gene. Germline V CDR1 and CDR2: SGHAT, FQNNGV. This CDR3 has 15 amino acids. Written as DNA, the CDR3 is TGTGCCAGCAGCCCTGGGACTAGCGGGGACAATGAGCAGTTCTTC. As protein: CASSPGTSGDNEQFF. The complete variable domain, with remaining parts taken from reference TRBV11-2 and TRBJ2-1, reads EAGVAQSPRYKIIEKRQSVAFWCNPISGHATLYWYQQILGQGPKLLIQFQNNGVVDDSQLPKDRFSAERLKGVDSTLKIQPAKLEDSAVYLCASSPGTSGDNEQFFGPGTRLTVL.

The sample holds a few counts of this clonotype. The CDR3 DNA reads TGTGCCAGCACCAAGGGGGACGCCCACCTCTACCAAGAGACCCAGTACTTC. Protein product: CASTKGDAHLYQETQYF. V is TRBV7-6 and J is TRBJ2-5, with D possibly being TRBD1 (6 bases). V was shortened by 7 bases and J by 0 bases, with 21 bases between the two germline ends. The CDR3 sequence is 17 residues long. Germline values: CDR1 SGHVS, CDR2 FNYEAQ.

In the case of this clonotype: A much larger clone lies a single base off, so this may be a read error. J is TRBJ2-7 and V is TRBV18; 8 bases agree with TRBD1. The CDR3 runs to 14 residues. J was trimmed by 6 bases and V by 4 bases; bases with no gene match: 8. Germline CDR1 is KGHSH and CDR2 is LQKENI. In nucleotides, the CDR3 is TGTGCCAGCTCACTAGGACAGGGTGAAATCGAGCAGTACTTC. Translation: CASSLGQGEIEQYF.

This clonotype was found a few times. The chain recombines TRBV29-1 with TRBJ1-1, with 7 bases that match TRBD1. J was trimmed by 1 base and V by 1 base; bases with no gene match: 3. CDR1 and CDR2 (germline): SQVTM, ANQGSEA. This CDR3 region has 14 residues. CDR3 DNA: TGCAGCGTTGAAGGGCAGGGGGGGAACACTGAAGCTTTCTTT. This codes for CSVEGQGGNTEAFF.